This T cell receptor (beta chain) is drawn from a study of T cells expressing NK-cell markers. At the level of the study: Researchers got TCR beta repertoires out of sorted CD3+CD56+NKG2C+, CD3+CD56+NKG2C- and CD3+CD56-NKG2C+ T cells.

In regard to this clonotype: Its target is unknown.

One entry per CDR3 protein, without DNA, is what TCRdb gives after re-calling the 5' RACE reads. The sample includes around 260,000 distinct CDR3 sequences. Germline loops: CDR1 SEHNR, CDR2 FQNEAQ (reference sequence). This CDR3 has 15 residues. General study results and limits: Evidence did not settle whether expanded NKG2C+ T cell clones targeted HCMV. The contribution of dominant NKG2C+ clonotypes to CD8+ T cells in roughly six donors was roughly 1.0-7.5%. One observes that, in a handful of donors, these clonotypes were also the leading ones within the CD3+CD56-NKG2C+ fraction.

The TCR was taken from a woman aged 18 to 75 in good health. The material sequenced was blood T cells: a sorted CD56 or NKG2C T cell subset, CD4+ or CD8+ T cells, or bulk PBMC T cells (not recorded which). This chain connects TRBV7-9 to TRBJ2-5; the D gene TCRdb calls, TRBD1, cannot be checked with no DNA. The CDR3 is CASSPRVGGQETQYF. The full variable domain, with the rest looked up from reference TRBV7-9 and TRBJ2-5, is DTGVSQNPRHKITKRGQNVTFRCDPISEHNRLYWYRQTLGQGPEFLTYFQNEAQLEKSRLLSDRFSAERPKGSFSTLEIQRTEQGDSAMYLCASSPRVGGQETQYFGPGTRLLVL.